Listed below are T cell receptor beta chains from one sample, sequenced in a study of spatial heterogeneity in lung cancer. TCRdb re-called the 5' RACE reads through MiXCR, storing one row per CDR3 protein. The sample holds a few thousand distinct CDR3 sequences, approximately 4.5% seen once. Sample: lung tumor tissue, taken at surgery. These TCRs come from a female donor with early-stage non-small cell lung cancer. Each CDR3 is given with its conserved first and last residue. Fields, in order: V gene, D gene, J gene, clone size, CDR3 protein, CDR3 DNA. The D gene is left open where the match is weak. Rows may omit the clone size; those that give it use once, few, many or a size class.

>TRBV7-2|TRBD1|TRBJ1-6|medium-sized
CASSLDYRDSSPLHF
TGTGCCAGCAGCTTAGACTACAGGGACAGTTCACCCCTCCACTTT
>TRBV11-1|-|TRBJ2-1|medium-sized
CASSPGLNSYNEQFF
TGTGCCAGCAGCCCGGGACTGAACTCCTACAATGAGCAGTTCTTC
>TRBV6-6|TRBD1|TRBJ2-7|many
CASTLGQVPYEQYF
TGTGCCAGCACCTTGGGACAGGTCCCCTACGAGCAGTACTTC
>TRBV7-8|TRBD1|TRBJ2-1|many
CASSQTGALSSNEQFF
TGTGCCAGCAGCCAAACAGGGGCCCTATCCTCCAATGAGCAGTTCTTC
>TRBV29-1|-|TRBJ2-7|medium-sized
CSVESGNEQYF
TGCAGCGTTGAATCAGGGAACGAGCAGTACTTC
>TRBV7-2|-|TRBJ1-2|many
CASSLDGRNYGYTF
TGTGCCAGCAGCTTAGATGGCAGGAACTATGGCTACACCTTC
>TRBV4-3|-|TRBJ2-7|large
CASSPHQGKAYEQYF
TGCGCCAGCAGCCCTCACCAGGGAAAGGCCTACGAGCAGTACTTC
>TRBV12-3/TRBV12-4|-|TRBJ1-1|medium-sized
CASMSQAGAAGEAFF
TGTGCCAGCATGTCTCAGGCAGGGGCGGCGGGTGAAGCTTTCTTT
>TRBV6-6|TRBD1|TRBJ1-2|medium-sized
CASRGQVPHGYTF
TGTGCCAGCAGGGGACAGGTGCCTCATGGCTACACCTTC
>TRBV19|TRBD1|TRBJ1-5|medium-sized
CASSTSGTGASLGYQPQHF
TGTGCCAGTAGTACTTCCGGGACAGGGGCTTCGTTGGGTTATCAGCCCCAGCATTTT
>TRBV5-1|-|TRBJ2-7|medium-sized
CASSPVLGGRDEQYF
TGCGCCAGCAGCCCCGTGTTGGGGGGTCGGGACGAGCAGTACTTC
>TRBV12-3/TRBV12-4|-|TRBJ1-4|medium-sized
CASSILTTNEKLFF
TGTGCCAGCAGTATCCTAACAACTAATGAAAAACTGTTTTTT
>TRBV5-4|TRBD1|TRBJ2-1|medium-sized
CASSLGQGGRGYNEQFF
TGTGCCAGCAGCTTGGGACAGGGCGGCAGGGGGTACAATGAGCAGTTCTTC
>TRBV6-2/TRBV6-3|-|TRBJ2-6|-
CASSRSSGANVLTF
TGTGCCAGCAGTAGGAGTTCTGGGGCCAACGTCCTGACTTTC
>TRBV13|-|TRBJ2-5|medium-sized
CASSLEGSQETQYF
TGTGCCAGCAGCTTAGAAGGAAGCCAAGAGACCCAGTACTTC
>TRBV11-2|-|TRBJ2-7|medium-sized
CASSFHGRGNEQYF
TGTGCCAGCAGCTTTCACGGTAGAGGGAACGAGCAGTACTTC
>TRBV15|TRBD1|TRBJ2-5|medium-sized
CATSRDWTDRGLRETQYF
TGTGCCACCAGCAGAGACTGGACCGACAGGGGGCTTCGAGAGACCCAGTACTTC
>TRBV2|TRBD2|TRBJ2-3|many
CASSDTTSGGLTDTQYF
TGTGCCAGCAGTGATACGACTAGCGGGGGCCTCACAGATACGCAGTATTTT
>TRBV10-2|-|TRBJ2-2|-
CASKVGTGELFF
TGCGCCAGCAAGGTGGGCACCGGGGAGCTGTTTTTT
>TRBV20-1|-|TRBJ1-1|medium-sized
CSARDHNTEAFF
TGCAGTGCTAGAGATCACAACACTGAAGCTTTCTTT
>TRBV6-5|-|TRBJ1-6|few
CASRDIRGGPNNSPLHF
TGTGCCAGCAGGGATATAAGGGGTGGCCCAAATAATTCACCCCTCCACTTT
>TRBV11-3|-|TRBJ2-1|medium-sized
CASSSSGGTEYNEQFF
TGTGCCAGCAGCTCCTCCGGCGGGACGGAATACAATGAGCAGTTCTTC
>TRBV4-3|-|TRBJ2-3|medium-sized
CASSQDVGLTDTQYF
TGCGCCAGCAGCCAGGACGTTGGGCTCACAGATACGCAGTATTTT
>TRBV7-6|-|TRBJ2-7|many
CASSLGAAPYEQYF
TGTGCCAGCAGCTTAGGGGCAGCTCCCTACGAGCAGTACTTC
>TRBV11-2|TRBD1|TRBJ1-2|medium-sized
CASSSPGQQVFYGYTF
TGTGCCAGCAGCTCGCCGGGACAGCAAGTTTTCTATGGCTACACCTTC
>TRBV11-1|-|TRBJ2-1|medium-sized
CASSPMIDEQFF
TGTGCCAGCAGCCCTATGATCGATGAGCAGTTCTTC
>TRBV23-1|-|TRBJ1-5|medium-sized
CASKGLKKGQPQHF
TGCGCCAGCAAGGGACTCAAAAAAGGGCAGCCCCAGCATTTT
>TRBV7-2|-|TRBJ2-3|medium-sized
CASSLGAATDTQYF
TGTGCCAGCAGCTTAGGGGCAGCCACAGATACGCAGTATTTT
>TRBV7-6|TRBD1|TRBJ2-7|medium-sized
CASSPRPGQGSYEQYF
TGTGCCAGCAGCCCAAGGCCGGGACAGGGATCCTACGAGCAGTACTTC
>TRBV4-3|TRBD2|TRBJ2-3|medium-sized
CASSQERGGIDTQYF
TGCGCCAGCAGCCAAGAGCGGGGGGGTATAGATACGCAGTATTTT
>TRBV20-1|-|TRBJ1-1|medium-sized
CSASRGMNTEAFF
TGCAGTGCTAGTCGGGGGATGAACACTGAAGCTTTCTTT
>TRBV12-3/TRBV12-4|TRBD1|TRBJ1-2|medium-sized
CASSSGTGGGYGYTF
TGTGCCAGCAGTTCCGGGACAGGGGGCGGCTATGGCTACACCTTC
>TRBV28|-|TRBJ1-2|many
CASSPFPGFYGYTF
TGTGCCAGCAGTCCCTTCCCCGGGTTCTATGGCTACACCTTC
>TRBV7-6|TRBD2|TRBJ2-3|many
CASSSGLAGLTDTQYF
TGTGCCAGCAGCTCAGGACTAGCGGGTCTAACAGATACGCAGTATTTT
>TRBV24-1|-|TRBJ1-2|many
CATSPSGYGYTF
TGTGCCACCAGTCCGTCCGGCTATGGCTACACCTTC
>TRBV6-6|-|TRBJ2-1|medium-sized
CASRSSGNEQFF
TGTGCCAGCAGATCGTCCGGAAATGAGCAGTTCTTC
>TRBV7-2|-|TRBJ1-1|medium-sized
CASSSQGNLEAFF
TGTGCCAGCAGCTCTCAGGGGAATCTCGAAGCTTTCTTT
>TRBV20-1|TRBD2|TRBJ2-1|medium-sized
CSATSGGNNEQFF
TGCAGTGCTACCAGCGGGGGGAACAATGAGCAGTTCTTC
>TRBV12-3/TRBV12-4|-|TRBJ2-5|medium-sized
CASSLRGQETQYF
TGTGCCAGCAGTCTTCGGGGCCAAGAGACCCAGTACTTC
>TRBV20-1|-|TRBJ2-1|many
CSATGGQGRYNEQFF
TGCAGTGCGACGGGCGGGCAGGGGAGGTACAATGAGCAGTTCTTC
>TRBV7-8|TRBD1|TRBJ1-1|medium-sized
CASSLNSGTGASEAFF
TGTGCCAGCAGCCTTAACTCCGGGACAGGGGCTTCTGAAGCTTTCTTT
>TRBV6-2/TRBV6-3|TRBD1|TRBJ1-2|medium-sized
CASSAWVDRGLNYGYTF
TGTGCCAGCAGTGCATGGGTGGACAGGGGACTCAACTATGGCTACACCTTC
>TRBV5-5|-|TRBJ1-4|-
CASSLAGPAANEKLFF
TGTGCCAGCAGCTTGGCAGGGCCCGCAGCTAATGAAAAACTGTTTTTT
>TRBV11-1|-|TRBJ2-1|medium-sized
CASSFGLRGLNEQFF
TGTGCCAGCAGCTTTGGGCTGCGGGGACTTAATGAGCAGTTCTTC
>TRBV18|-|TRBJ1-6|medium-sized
CASSQPGKVNSPLHF
TGTGCCAGCTCACAGCCCGGAAAGGTCAATTCACCCCTCCACTTT